These 26 T cell receptor beta chains share one sample of origin, sequenced in a study of shared clonotypes between healthy human individuals. Method: immunoSEQ multiplex PCR; TCRdb's copy keeps in-frame clones and lacks some. The repertoire holds more than 2,000,000 clones, with approximately 94% as singletons. Sequencing used naive CD4+ T cells sorted from blood. Subset reported: CD45RA+ positively selected. The source of these receptors is a man younger than 35 in good health.

The rearrangement joins TRBV6-6 to TRBJ2-7; 9 bases line up with TRBD2. From germline, CDR1 is MNHNY and CDR2 SVGAGI (reference sequence). V shed 5 bases, J shed 1 base, and the junction held 6 bases outside the gene matches. This CDR3 is 15 amino acids long. The CDR3 nucleotides read TGTGCCAGCAGTCAAGGGACTAGCAGTTCCTACGAGCAGTACTTC. Translated: CASSQGTSSSYEQYF.

As for this clone: The sample has other DNA sequences that encode this CDR3 too. This chain links TRBV29-1 with TRBJ2-7; TRBD2 might be the D (7 bases). Deletions cut 6 bases from V and 6 bases from J, with 12 bases between. In germline, CDR1 is SQVTM, CDR2 ANQGSEA. This CDR3 spans 11 amino acids. The CDR3 DNA is TGCAGCGTCGCGAGGGGGGGCGAGCAGTACTTC. It yields the protein CSVARGGEQYF.

The rearrangement joins TRBV6-6 to TRBJ2-7; D gene uncertain. The germline gives CDR1 MNHNY, CDR2 SVGAGI (reference sequence). This CDR3 has 14 amino acids. Trimming left V 2 bases short and J 2 bases short, with 10 bases between. This CDR3 reads CASSYPDVTYEQYF. The CDR3, as DNA: TGTGCCAGCAGTTACCCCGACGTCACCTACGAGCAGTACTTC.

CDR3 amino acids: CAITGTGLTGELFF. In DNA, the CDR3 is TGTGCCATCACCGGGACAGGGCTAACCGGGGAGCTGTTTTTT. The V and J genes are TRBV10-3 and TRBJ2-2, with 9 bases lining up with TRBD1. Germline V gene lookup returns CDR1 ENHRY and CDR2 SYGVKD. Losses at the gene ends were 7 bases for V and 5 bases for J; bases not matched to a gene: 5. This CDR3 has 14 amino acids.

The chain joins TRBV6-6 to TRBJ1-1; D possibly corresponds to TRBD1 (6 bases). The CDR3 consists of 14 residues. Germline CDR1 MNHNY, CDR2 SVGAGI (reference sequence). V was clipped by 5 bases and J by 0 bases, with 10 bases between them. The chain's CDR3 is CASSEGVVNTEAFF. The CDR3 bases are TGTGCCAGCAGTGAGGGGGTGGTGAACACTGAAGCTTTCTTT.

The chain employs TRBV2 and TRBJ1-3, with 9 bases fitting TRBD1. The CDR3 has 15 residues. The V and J ends lost 6 bases and 4 bases, in that order; junction bases with no gene match: 7. Germline loops: CDR1 SNHLY, CDR2 FYNNEI. The CDR3 nucleotides read TGTGCCAGCAGGGTAGAGGACAGGGGAGGAAACACCATATATTTT. Its protein is CASRVEDRGGNTIYF.

The CDR3 nucleotides are TGTGCCATCGGAAGACTTGCACAAGAGACCCAGTACTTC. It encodes CAIGRLAQETQYF. The V gene is TRBV10-3, the J gene TRBJ2-5; D gene unclear. The length of the CDR3 is 13 residues. V was pared by 8 bases and J by 2 bases, with 12 bases between. Germline V gene sequence: CDR1 ENHRY, CDR2 SYGVKD.

The chain uses TRBV9 and TRBJ2-1; TRBD2 aligns across 7 bases. Trimming took 0 bases from V and 5 from J; bases not matched to a gene: 5. The CDR3 covers 15 residues. Germline loops: CDR1 SGDLS, CDR2 YYNGEE. In nucleotides, the CDR3 is TGTGCCAGCAGCGTAGGGACTAGGCCCGACAATGAGCAGTTCTTC. This encodes CASSVGTRPDNEQFF. Full variable domain (outside the CDR3, taken from reference TRBV9 and TRBJ2-1): DSGVTQTPKHLITATGQRVTLRCSPRSGDLSVYWYQQSLDQGLQFLIQYYNGEERAKGNILERFSAQQFPDLHSELNLSSLELGDSALYFCASSVGTRPDNEQFFGPGTRLTVL.

The gene calls are TRBV5-1 and TRBJ2-6, with unresolved D. The CDR3 has 14 residues. Trimming took 4 bases from V and 3 from J, leaving 8 bases between them. Germline values: CDR1 SGHRS, CDR2 YFSETQ. CDR3 bases: TGCGCCAGCAGCCTATGGTTTGGGGCCAACGTCCTGACTTTC. Translation gives CASSLWFGANVLTF.

The chain recombines TRBV4-3 with TRBJ2-7, with D uncertain. The V gene's germline CDR1 is LGHNA and CDR2 YSLEER. The CDR3 is 14 residues long. V lost 4 bases and J 4 bases, leaving 14 bases between the germline ends. In DNA, the CDR3 is TGCGCCAGCAGCCCTGATTCTACGACTTACGAGCAGTACTTC. It is translated as CASSPDSTTYEQYF.

Concerning this clone itself: The same CDR3 can be traced to other DNA sequences in this sample. The gene calls are TRBV11-3 and TRBJ2-3; D gene ambiguous. In germline, CDR1 is SGHNT, CDR2 YENEEA. V lost 6 bases and J lost 2, with 6 bases in between. The CDR3 sequence is 12 residues long. The CDR3 DNA reads TGTGCCAGCAGTCGGTCCACAGATACGCAGTATTTT. Residues: CASSRSTDTQYF.

This rearrangement joins TRBV5-4 to TRBJ2-5; a weak D match, TRBD2 (6 bases). The germline gives CDR1 SGHNT, CDR2 YYREEE (reference sequence). V was clipped by 9 bases and J by 6 bases, with 27 bases between them. The CDR3 runs 16 residues. The CDR3 region is CATMGGVPTIGKTQYF. The DNA of the CDR3 is TGTGCCACCATGGGCGGGGTACCTACAATCGGGAAGACCCAGTACTTC. Using reference TRBV5-4 and TRBJ2-5 for the parts outside the CDR3, the full variable domain is ETGVTQSPTHLIKTRGQQVTLRCSSQSGHNTVSWYQQALGQGPQFIFQYYREEENGRGNFPPRFSGLQFPNYSSELNVNALELDDSALYLCATMGGVPTIGKTQYFGPGTRLLVL.

This chain links TRBV30 with TRBJ2-7, with a tentative D call TRBD1 (6 bases). V was cut by 0 bases and J by 2 bases, with 17 bases left in between. Germline V lookup: CDR1 GTSNPN, CDR2 SVGIG (reference sequence). The CDR3 has 16 residues. The CDR3 DNA is TGTGCCTGGAGTGTAGTGAGGGGGAAAGGCCCCTACGAGCAGTACTTC. Its protein product is CAWSVVRGKGPYEQYF.

The CDR3 protein is CASSLGAGYQETQYF. The DNA for the CDR3 is TGTGCCAGCAGCTTGGGCGCGGGGTACCAAGAGACCCAGTACTTC. This chain links TRBV7-8 with TRBJ2-5; the D gene is possibly TRBD2 (6 bases). Trimming took 3 bases from V and 0 from J, leaving 11 bases between them. The length of the CDR3 is 15 residues. Germline lookup yields CDR1 SGHVS and CDR2 FQNEAQ.

This chain connects TRBV28 to TRBJ1-6, with 7 bases aligning to TRBD1. In germline, CDR1 is MDHEN, CDR2 SYDVKM. This CDR3 is 13 amino acids long. The junction had 10 bases not matched to a gene; V was cut back by 10 bases and J by 10 bases. CDR3 DNA sequence: TGTGCCACGGACAACCCGACAGGGTCACCCCTCCACTTT. Translating it yields CATDNPTGSPLHF. Full variable domain (remainder filled in from reference TRBV28 and TRBJ1-6): DVKVTQSSRYLVKRTGEKVFLECVQDMDHENMFWYRQDPGLGLRLIYFSYDVKMKEKGDIPEGYSVSREKKERFSLILESASTNQTSMYLCATDNPTGSPLHFGNGTRLTVT.

This rearrangement joins TRBV5-1 to TRBJ2-5; no reliable D call. The V end lost 4 bases, the J end lost 3 bases, and 13 bases lay between the germline ends. This CDR3 spans 14 amino acids. Germline V gives CDR1 SGHRS, CDR2 YFSETQ. The CDR3 reads CASSDPGPKETQYF. The CDR3 bases are TGCGCCAGCAGCGACCCTGGGCCAAAAGAGACCCAGTACTTC.

The table lists this clone with a few counts. The genes are TRBV25-1 and TRBJ1-2; no reliable D call. This CDR3 has 14 residues. Germline CDR1 and CDR2: MGHDK and SYGVNS. Deletions cut 9 bases from V and 4 bases from J, with 18 bases between. As DNA, the CDR3 is TGTGCCAGAGGAACACGTACCGTTAGCTATGGCTACACCTTC. Translating gives CARGTRTVSYGYTF.

This chain joins TRBV7-9 and TRBJ2-1, with TRBD2 matching 8 bases. Trimming took 2 bases from V and 3 from J; bases not matched to a gene: 9. The CDR3 runs 17 residues. Germline lookup yields CDR1 SEHNR and CDR2 FQNEAQ (reference sequence). CDR3 in DNA: TGTGCCAGCAGCTTAAGGGGAGGGGGGACTAGCTACAATGAGCAGTTCTTC. Residues: CASSLRGGGTSYNEQFF. The whole variable domain, filled in from reference TRBV7-9 and TRBJ2-1, reads DTGVSQNPRHKITKRGQNVTFRCDPISEHNRLYWYRQTLGQGPEFLTYFQNEAQLEKSRLLSDRFSAERPKGSFSTLEIQRTEQGDSAMYLCASSLRGGGTSYNEQFFGPGTRLTVL.

This clone was observed a single time. The genes are TRBV19 and TRBJ2-7; TRBD2 matches at 15 bases. This CDR3 has 16 residues. Losses at the gene ends were 3 bases for V and 3 bases for J; bases not matched to a gene: 3. Germline lookup yields CDR1 LNHDA and CDR2 SQIVND (reference sequence). CDR3 in DNA: TGTGCCAGTAGTATTAAGGGACTAGCGGGAGGCTACGAGCAGTACTTC. Its translation: CASSIKGLAGGYEQYF. Using reference TRBV19 and TRBJ2-7 for the parts outside the CDR3, the full variable domain is DGGITQSPKYLFRKEGQNVTLSCEQNLNHDAMYWYRQDPGQGLRLIYYSQIVNDFQKGDIAEGYSVSREKKESFPLTVTSAQKNPTAFYLCASSIKGLAGGYEQYFGPGTRLTVT.

The genes are TRBV11-2 and TRBJ2-1; 9 nucleotides match TRBD2. Germline V gives CDR1 SGHAT, CDR2 FQNNGV. V gave up 5 bases and J gave up 5 bases; unmatched junction bases: 7. CDR3 length: 15 residues. CDR3 loop: CASSPGLALNNEQFF. CDR3 nucleotides: TGTGCCAGCAGCCCTGGACTAGCGTTGAACAATGAGCAGTTCTTC.

The gene calls are TRBV5-6 and TRBJ1-6, with no clear D. V dropped 1 base and J dropped 0 bases, with 8 bases sitting between them. This CDR3 spans 16 amino acids. Germline V gives CDR1 SGHDT, CDR2 YYEEEE. CDR3 loop: CASSLMGSSYNSPLHF. The CDR3 DNA is TGTGCCAGCAGCTTGATGGGGAGCTCCTATAATTCACCCCTCCACTTT.

The CDR3 bases are TGTGCCAGCAGTGAAAGGGCCTACGAGCAGTACTTC. Amino acid sequence: CASSERAYEQYF. The chain has TRBV6-1 and TRBJ2-7; D unresolved. Trimming left V 2 bases short and J 2 bases short, with 4 bases between. CDR3 length: 12 amino acids. Germline lookup yields CDR1 MNHNS and CDR2 SASEGT.

This clone was counted a single time. Other DNA sequences in the same sample also yield this CDR3. V and J are TRBV5-1 and TRBJ1-2; no reliable D call. CDR1 is SGHRS, CDR2 YFSETQ, per germline. V was cut by 1 base and J by 0 bases, with 7 bases left in between. The CDR3 contains 14 residues. CDR3 bases: TGCGCCAGCAGCTTGTCGGGGACTAACTATGGCTACACCTTC. It yields the protein CASSLSGTNYGYTF.

The J gene is TRBJ2-7, the V gene TRBV6-8; TRBD1 agrees at 9 bases. CDR1 is MNHGY, CDR2 SAAAGT, per germline. With 6 bases clipped from V and 0 bases from J, the junction kept 12 bases outside the gene matches. This CDR3 has 17 amino acids. This CDR3 reads CASRSPGQGWVSYEQYF. CDR3 DNA sequence: TGTGCCAGCAGGTCCCCGGGACAGGGATGGGTCTCCTACGAGCAGTACTTC.

The gene calls are TRBV21-1 and TRBJ2-2; TRBD2 reflects the table's D call only, with no check against the DNA. TRBV21-1 is assigned pseudogene status. CDR3 length equals 14 residues. DNA for the CDR3: TGTGCCAGCAGCAGTAGCGGGAACACCGGGGAGCTGTTTTTT. Encoded protein: CASSSSGNTGELFF.

The genes are TRBV14 and TRBJ1-1, with 7 bases that match TRBD1. V gave up 5 bases and J gave up 5 bases; unmatched junction bases: 8. The V gene's germline CDR1 is SGHDN and CDR2 FVKESK. CDR3 size: 14 residues. CDR3 region: CASSKTGVRTEAFF. The CDR3 region has the DNA TGTGCCAGCAGCAAAACAGGGGTGCGGACTGAAGCTTTCTTT.